Following are 2 T cell receptor beta chains from one sample sequenced in a study of cytomegalovirus exposure and HLA in healthy donors. 60 Vbeta and 13 Jbeta primers were used in PCR. Generated by immunoSEQ multiplex PCR, the TCRdb table keeps only in-frame clones and is missing some. The sample contains around 65,000 clones, roughly four fifths of which appear only once. Input material: PBMCs. The receptors here all came from a woman in her twenties or thirties in good health and CMV-seropositive.

The chain recombines TRBV5-1 with TRBJ1-1, with D unclear. V gave up 0 bases and J gave up 1 base, with 4 bases separating them. The CDR3 is made up of 13 amino acids. Germline CDR1 SGHRS, CDR2 YFSETQ. The CDR3 DNA reads TGCGCCAGCAGCTTGGAACAGAACACTGAAGCTTTCTTT. It codes for CASSLEQNTEAFF.

With regard to this clone: Other nucleotide sequences from this sample produce the same CDR3. The chain combines TRBV5-1 with TRBJ1-1; 7 bases agree with TRBD1. This CDR3 spans 13 amino acids. Germline V gene lookup returns CDR1 SGHRS and CDR2 YFSETQ. Trimming removed 0 bases from V and 7 bases from J; junction bases left unmatched: 3. CDR3 residues: CASSLDRGIEAFF. The CDR3 nucleotides are TGCGCCAGCAGCTTGGACAGGGGTATTGAAGCTTTCTTT.